This passage covers 16 T cell receptor beta chains from one sample sequenced in a study of T cell responses to AZD1222 COVID-19 vaccine (dated by TCRdb to the early 2020s). To prepare the library, the immunoSEQ multiplex PCR assay was applied. TCRdb took this table from immuneACCESS and kept in-frame rearrangements with V and J called. Such tables lack part of the clones; where checked against another copy, unresolved V genes explain under half of the gap, and the rest is unexplained. Across this sample there are 74,000 or so clones, with around 84% seen only once. Clones ranked in the top ten supply 21% of the sample. In the paper's terms, the time point label means: baseline before first vaccination. Sequenced here: peripheral blood, sampled on day 0 of AZD1222 vaccination. The receptors here all came from an adult in good health.

Details on this clone: Other DNA variants within this sample encode the same CDR3. The chain has TRBV28 and TRBJ1-1; D may be TRBD1 (6 bases). This CDR3 has 15 residues. Germline lookup yields CDR1 MDHEN and CDR2 SYDVKM. Trimming cost V 1 base and J 1 base, with 10 bases left between them. This CDR3 reads CASSLSGRGNTEAFF. The CDR3, as DNA: TGTGCCAGCAGTTTATCGGGCAGGGGGAACACTGAAGCTTTCTTT.

J is TRBJ2-6 and V is TRBV7-3; D not certain. CDR1 and CDR2 from the germline V gene are SGHTA and FQGTGA. The V and J ends lost 3 bases and 0 bases respectively, with 3 bases between them. The CDR3 contains 14 residues. CDR3 sequence: CASSLGSGANVLTF. The CDR3, as DNA: TGTGCCAGCAGCTTGGGCTCTGGGGCCAACGTCCTGACTTTC.

V and J are TRBV28 and TRBJ2-7; 9 bases match TRBD1. Germline V gene sequence: CDR1 MDHEN, CDR2 SYDVKM. CDR3 length: 13 amino acids. The V gene end was trimmed by 7 bases and the J gene end by 4 bases; junction bases not matched to a gene: 5. In nucleotides, the CDR3 is TGTGCCAGCAACCGGGACAGGGATTACGAGCAGTACTTC. Protein sequence: CASNRDRDYEQYF.

The chain links TRBV24-1 to TRBJ2-7; 11 bases fit TRBD1. Germline values: CDR1 KGHDR, CDR2 SFDVKD. The CDR3 runs to 15 residues. V lost 4 bases to trimming and J lost 3 bases; unmatched junction nucleotides: 4. The chain's CDR3 is CATSEAGTGGYEQYF. The DNA for the CDR3 is TGTGCCACCAGTGAAGCCGGGACAGGGGGCTACGAGCAGTACTTC.

The chain is built from TRBV27 and TRBJ2-7; maybe TRBD2 (6 bases). The CDR3 loop spans 15 amino acids. With 9 bases removed from V and 5 bases from J, the gap between germline ends came to 23 bases. Germline V CDR1 and CDR2: MNHEY, SMNVEV (reference sequence). The CDR3 DNA reads as TGTGCCAGTAGATCCGGGACCCAGCGGGCTAACGAGCAGTACTTC. It specifies CASRSGTQRANEQYF.

The chain combines TRBV27 with TRBJ2-7, with 11 bases lining up with TRBD1. Germline V gives CDR1 MNHEY, CDR2 SMNVEV (reference sequence). The trim removed 2 bases at V and 5 bases at J, leaving 5 bases unmatched. CDR3 size: 15 residues. CDR3 sequence: CASSLPGQGVHEQYF. The CDR3 bases are TGTGCCAGCAGTTTACCGGGACAGGGGGTCCACGAGCAGTACTTC.

V usage is TRBV28 and J usage is TRBJ1-5, with D maybe TRBD1 (6 bases). The CDR3 loop spans 14 amino acids. The V gene lost 5 bases and the J gene lost 5 bases, with 13 bases spanning the gap. CDR1 and CDR2 (germline): MDHEN, SYDVKM. The CDR3 here is CASSLRGRHQPQHF. The CDR3 DNA is TGTGCCAGCAGTCTCAGGGGAAGGCATCAGCCCCAGCATTTT.

This chain links TRBV25-1 with TRBJ2-3; TRBD2 aligns across 14 bases. CDR3 size: 16 residues. Trimming took 3 bases from V and 2 from J; bases not matched to a gene: 1. Germline values: CDR1 MGHDK, CDR2 SYGVNS. The DNA for the CDR3 is TGTGCCAGCAGTGAGACTAGCGGGAGGGCCACAGATACGCAGTATTTT. Encoded protein: CASSETSGRATDTQYF.

V is TRBV19 and J is TRBJ1-1, with 8 bases aligning to TRBD1. V lost 1 base, J lost 0 bases, and 7 bases stayed unmatched. CDR1 LNHDA and CDR2 SQIVND come from the germline V gene (reference sequence). The CDR3 sequence is 17 residues long. CDR3: CASSIVPGGWMNTEAFF. The CDR3 region has the DNA TGTGCCAGTAGTATAGTTCCAGGGGGCTGGATGAACACTGAAGCTTTCTTT.

With respect to this clone: This specimen includes other DNA sequences encoding the same CDR3. The J gene is TRBJ1-4, the V gene TRBV5-1; TRBD1 matches 10 bases. V was clipped by 2 bases and J by 8 bases; unmatched bases: 3. The CDR3 has 14 amino acids. CDR1 SGHRS and CDR2 YFSETQ come from the germline V gene. The CDR3 DNA reads as TGCGCCAGCAGCTTAGGACAGGGGGGAGAAAAACTGTTTTTT. It encodes CASSLGQGGEKLFF. The whole variable domain, remainder taken from reference TRBV5-1 and TRBJ1-4, is KAGVTQTPRYLIKTRGQQVTLSCSPISGHRSVSWYQQTPGQGLQFLFEYFSETQRNKGNFPGRFSGRQFSNSRSEMNVSTLELGDSALYLCASSLGQGGEKLFFGSGTQLSVL.

The chain is built from TRBV9 and TRBJ2-5, with 8 positions matching TRBD2. The CDR3 is made up of 14 amino acids. V gave up 2 bases and J gave up 3 bases; unmatched junction bases: 3. Germline V lookup: CDR1 SGDLS, CDR2 YYNGEE. CDR3: CASSVGAGEETQYF. CDR3 nucleotides: TGTGCCAGCAGCGTGGGAGCGGGAGAAGAGACCCAGTACTTC.

The gene calls are TRBV7-9 and TRBJ1-1; perhaps TRBD1 as D (5 bases). Germline V gene lookup returns CDR1 SEHNR and CDR2 FQNEAQ (reference sequence). Trimming took off 5 bases at V and 5 bases at J, with 24 bases between the two ends. CDR3 length: 17 residues. Here the CDR3 DNA reads TGTGCCAGCAGCCTCTCATTTTCGGCAGGGTTCGGGACTGAAGCTTTCTTT. It yields the protein CASSLSFSAGFGTEAFF. Full variable domain (missing parts from reference TRBV7-9 and TRBJ1-1): DTGVSQNPRHKITKRGQNVTFRCDPISEHNRLYWYRQTLGQGPEFLTYFQNEAQLEKSRLLSDRFSAERPKGSFSTLEIQRTEQGDSAMYLCASSLSFSAGFGTEAFFGQGTRLTVV.

The chain uses TRBV7-8 and TRBJ2-1, with unresolved D. Per the germline V gene, CDR1 is SGHVS and CDR2 is FQNEAQ. V was pared by 5 bases and J by 7 bases, with 9 bases between. CDR3 size: 12 residues. In DNA form, the CDR3 reads TGTGCCAGCAGCCCCACGCGAAATGAGCAGTTCTTC. Translation: CASSPTRNEQFF.

This rearrangement joins TRBV27 to TRBJ1-5; 7 bases match TRBD1. J gave up 2 bases and V 3 bases, and 1 base lay outside the gene matches. CDR1 and CDR2 from the germline V gene are MNHEY and SMNVEV (reference sequence). The CDR3 covers 14 residues. CDR3 protein: CASSFGQGNQPQHF. The CDR3 DNA reads TGTGCCAGCAGTTTTGGACAGGGCAATCAGCCCCAGCATTTT.

The chain has TRBV7-2 and TRBJ2-2; a possible D gene is TRBD1 (6 bases). CDR3 length: 17 amino acids. In germline, CDR1 is SGHTA, CDR2 FQGNSA. V was pared by 1 base and J by 3 bases, with 15 bases between. The CDR3 is CASSLVRGSIDTGELFF. In nucleotides, the CDR3 is TGTGCCAGCAGCTTAGTGAGGGGGTCGATTGACACCGGGGAGCTGTTTTTT.

The chain is built from TRBV19 and TRBJ1-1; 10 bases are a match to TRBD1. The CDR3 sequence is 16 residues long. V was pared by 3 bases and J by 5 bases, with 9 bases of the junction left unmatched. The germline gives CDR1 LNHDA, CDR2 SQIVND (reference sequence). CDR3 nucleotide sequence: TGTGCCAGTAGTATTGGGACAGGGGCGCGAGGTACTGAAGCTTTCTTT. It yields the protein CASSIGTGARGTEAFF. Together with reference TRBV19 and TRBJ1-1, the CDR3 gives the full variable domain: DGGITQSPKYLFRKEGQNVTLSCEQNLNHDAMYWYRQDPGQGLRLIYYSQIVNDFQKGDIAEGYSVSREKKESFPLTVTSAQKNPTAFYLCASSIGTGARGTEAFFGQGTRLTVV.